This T cell receptor (beta chain) was sequenced during a study of blood T cell repertoires in COVID-19. Study as a whole: Collection of acute and convalescent COVID-19 samples took place in the United States, Italy and Spain.

This clone has only a few counts. Seattle participants joined during active infection and were tracked over time. The CDR3 is made up of 17 amino acids. Trimming pared 4 bases from V and 0 bases from J, leaving 17 bases between. Sequencing used immunoSEQ multiplex PCR; TCRdb keeps in-frame clones, though not all of them. The table shows approximately 350,000 clones, with 86% occurring only once. The sample consisted of peripheral blood. The origin of this receptor is a woman aged 55-69 years with COVID-19, enrolled during active disease. The rearrangement links TRBV5-3 to TRBJ1-3, with D perhaps matching TRBD1 (6 bases). TRBV5-3 is noted as an ORF with a role that remains uncertain. CDR3 DNA: TGTGCCAGAAGCACTCCCGACAGGCTGTTCTCTGGAAACACCATATATTTT. This translates into CARSTPDRLFSGNTIYF.